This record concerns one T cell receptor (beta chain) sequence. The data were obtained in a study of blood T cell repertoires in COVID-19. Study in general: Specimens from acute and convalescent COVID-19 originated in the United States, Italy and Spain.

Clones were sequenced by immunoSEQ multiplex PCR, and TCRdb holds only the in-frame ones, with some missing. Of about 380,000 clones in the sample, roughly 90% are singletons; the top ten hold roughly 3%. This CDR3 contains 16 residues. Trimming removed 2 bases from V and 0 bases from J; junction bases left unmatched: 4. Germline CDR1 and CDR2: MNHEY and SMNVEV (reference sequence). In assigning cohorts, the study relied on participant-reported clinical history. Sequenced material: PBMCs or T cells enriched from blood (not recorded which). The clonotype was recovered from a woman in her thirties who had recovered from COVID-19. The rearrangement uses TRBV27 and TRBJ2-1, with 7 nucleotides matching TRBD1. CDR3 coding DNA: TGTGCCAGCAGTTTAAATGGGGACAGCTCCTACAATGAGCAGTTCTTC. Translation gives CASSLNGDSSYNEQFF.